This TCR beta chain was captured by sequencing in a study of CD8 T cells in ankylosing spondylitis (dated by TCRdb to about 2017). For context, the study as a whole: The study profiled T cell receptor beta repertoires in healthy donors and ankylosing spondylitis patients to find disease-linked TCR variants. The full study cohort comprised 25 ankylosing spondylitis patients and some 110 healthy donors. Peripheral blood samples were taken, and synovial fluid was additionally collected from ankylosing spondylitis patients. Beyond this particular receptor, the publication reports: The disease-linked clones were reported as significantly enriched in matched synovial fluid samples from ankylosing spondylitis patients. Blood from ankylosing spondylitis patients appeared to be characterized by a TCR beta motif made up of several highly homologous amino acid variants. Some motif variants were previously reported in synovial fluid and blood of reactive arthritis patients, suggesting common disease-initiation mechanisms. The disease-linked clones had a CD8+ phenotype and were found at relatively low frequencies in peripheral blood.

This clonotype has ten or more counts. Its antigen remains unidentified. Per-base quality was not reported, and no clone a single base away is much larger than it. The sequencing machine was an Illumina HiSeq 2500. Quantitative 5'-RACE with molecular barcodes was the method used to prepare the TCR beta libraries. In the authors' own workflow: A new computational method, built on a probabilistic model of VDJ rearrangement, was used to identify disease-linked TCR variants. TCRdb reprocessing: public reads trimmed at Q25 with fastp, clones called with MiXCR, in-frame beta chains kept. CDR3 protein duplicates are merged, each entry listing the most common genes and DNA. The V and J calls come from TCRdb's annotation, not from the publication. This sample lists around 300,000 distinct CDR3 sequences; around a tenth were detected once. The ten largest clones capture roughly a tenth of the sample. The germline V gene gives CDR1 as SNHLY and CDR2 as FYNNEI. The V end gives up 8 bases and the J end 1 base, leaving 8 bases in the junction not matched to a gene. The CDR3 contains 15 residues, cysteine and phenylalanine counted. The sequence is cut down to CDR3 DNA, 45 bases in frame from base 1.

The chain joins TRBV2 to TRBJ1-1, and TRBD1 aligns with 9 junction nucleotides. What was sequenced was blood, either unsorted or a sorted T cell fraction (not recorded which). The clonotype comes from a female donor with ankylosing spondylitis or in good health (not recorded which). The DNA sequence is given as TGTGCCAGCCGTAAGGACAGGGGCGCGAACACTGAAGCTTTCTTT. It translates to CASRKDRGANTEAFF.